This TCR beta chain was observed in a study of blood T cell repertoires in COVID-19. Across the study: T cells, B-cell-depleted T cells, or PBMCs supplied cDNA or gDNA.

Germline V lookup: CDR1 SGHTA, CDR2 FQGNSA. The V gene lost 6 bases and the J gene lost 1 base, with 12 bases spanning the gap. The length of the CDR3 is 14 residues. Cohorts were assigned according to the clinical history that participants reported. It was within 2 weeks before study entry that exposed participants met a COVID-19 case. Per the original data handling: From reference gene primer amplification, estimates of nucleated cell counts were derived. The table came from immunoSEQ multiplex PCR; TCRdb's copy has only in-frame clones and leaves some out. That table gives V, J and clone size, and the DNA gave D and trimming. The data show about 320,000 clones, 85% to 95% seen once.

This receptor was obtained from a woman aged 25 to 39 who had been exposed to COVID-19. J is TRBJ1-1 and V is TRBV7-2; a weak D match, TRBD1 (6 bases). Sequencing input: PBMCs or T cells enriched from blood (not recorded which). This CDR3 is CASRLGGTNTEAFF. As DNA, the CDR3 is TGTGCCAGCAGACTAGGGGGAACGAACACTGAAGCTTTCTTT.